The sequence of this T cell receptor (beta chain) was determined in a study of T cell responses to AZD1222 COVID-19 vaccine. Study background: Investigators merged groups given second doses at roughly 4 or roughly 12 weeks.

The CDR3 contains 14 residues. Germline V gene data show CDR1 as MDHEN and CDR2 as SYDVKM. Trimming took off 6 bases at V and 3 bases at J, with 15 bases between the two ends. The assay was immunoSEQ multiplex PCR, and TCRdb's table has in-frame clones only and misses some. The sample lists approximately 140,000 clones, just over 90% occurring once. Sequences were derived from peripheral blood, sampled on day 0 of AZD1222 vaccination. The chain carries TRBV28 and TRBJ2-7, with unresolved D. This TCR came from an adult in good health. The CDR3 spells CASSPTLSHYEQYF. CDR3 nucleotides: TGTGCCAGCAGCCCAACGTTGAGTCACTACGAGCAGTACTTC.